Detailed here is one TCR beta chain. Other DNA sequences in this specimen translate into the identical CDR3. The data were obtained in a study of siplizumab effects on memory and regulatory T cells. Unstimulated subsets comprising naive, memory, effector memory and TEMRA cells were sequenced in a few donor pairs. Germline V gene sequence: CDR1 MGHRA, CDR2 YSYEKL. With 3 bases clipped from V and 4 bases from J, the junction kept 8 bases outside the gene matches. The CDR3 extends over 15 amino acids. Assay: immunoSEQ multiplex PCR; the TCRdb copy retains only in-frame clones and omits some. The sample shows roughly 68,000 clones, around four fifths of them seen only once.

The chain combines TRBV4-1 with TRBJ1-2; 7 positions agree with TRBD1. Material: memory CD4+ T cells sorted from blood. The TCR comes from a human donor in good health. The CDR3 loop is CASSQVDRVGYGYTF. CDR3 nucleotide sequence: TGCGCCAGCAGCCAGGTAGACAGGGTAGGCTATGGCTACACCTTC.